The clone carrying this T cell receptor beta chain was detected only once. What it binds is not known. This specimen belongs to a study of cytomegalovirus exposure and HLA in healthy donors. Broader study findings: A list of approximately 150 TCR beta chains associated with cytomegalovirus was given. It was taken for granted in presence/absence analyses that sequencing depth across donors was roughly uniform.

Primers: 60 Vbeta forward and 13 Jbeta reverse. Method: immunoSEQ multiplex PCR; TCRdb's copy keeps in-frame clones and lacks some. The sample contains 100,000 or so clones, approximately 75% of which appear only once. The sequence was obtained from a woman aged 40 to 50 in good health and CMV-seronegative. The sample comprised PBMCs.

The CDR3 DNA reads as TGTGCCAGCAGCCGACCGCTAGTACCCTACGAGCAGTACTTC. This sequence encodes CASSRPLVPYEQYF. The J gene is TRBJ2-7, the V gene TRBV7-2; D gene uncertain. Germline assignment: CDR1 SGHTA and CDR2 FQGNSA. Trimming removed 5 bases from V and 2 bases from J, with 13 bases in between. The CDR3 length is 14 residues.